This section outlines one T cell receptor (beta chain) sequence together with its context. Sequencing was performed with immunoSEQ multiplex PCR; in TCRdb, only in-frame clones are kept and a portion is missing. The sample lists more than 95,000 clones; around 94% were seen once. The record originates from a study of cytomegalovirus exposure and HLA in healthy donors. The sequence derives from a woman in her late teens or twenties in good health and CMV-seronegative. Sequenced: PBMCs.

The DNA for the CDR3 is TGTGCCAGCAGCAAAGCGCTTAACAACCCGCCGGCAGATACGCAGTATTTT. Translated, it gives CASSKALNNPPADTQYF. The chain recombines TRBV9 with TRBJ2-3; unclear D gene. Trimming removed 4 bases from V and 4 bases from J, with 22 bases in between. The CDR3 extends over 17 amino acids. Germline CDR1 is SGDLS and CDR2 is YYNGEE.